The rows below give T cell receptor beta chains drawn from one sample of a study of T cell responses to AZD1222 COVID-19 vaccine. The protocol was immunoSEQ multiplex PCR, while the TCRdb copy is restricted to in-frame clones and leaves out a portion. The sample yields 98,000 or so clones, 70% to 85% seen once. This material consisted of peripheral blood, taken 28 days after the second AZD1222 dose. These receptors all come from an adult who received the AZD1222 COVID-19 vaccine. CDR3s include the opening cysteine and the closing phenylalanine or tryptophan. The order of the fields is V gene, J gene, clone size, CDR3 protein. Expanded clones get a size class; other rows say once, few or many, or leave the size out.

v_call: TRBV27; j_call: TRBJ1-1; clone_size: .; cdr3_aa: CASSLGVYTEAFF
v_call: TRBV6-2/TRBV6-3; j_call: TRBJ2-2; clone_size: .; cdr3_aa: CASSYSKARAASTGELFF
v_call: TRBV7-2; j_call: TRBJ1-4; clone_size: .; cdr3_aa: CASSLARRAGGGNEKLFF
v_call: TRBV27; j_call: TRBJ2-3; clone_size: .; cdr3_aa: CASSGGTDTQYF
v_call: TRBV24-1; j_call: TRBJ2-1; clone_size: .; cdr3_aa: CATSDSRTGGLGQFF
v_call: TRBV11-3; j_call: TRBJ2-7; clone_size: once; cdr3_aa: CASSSRDRGRGYEQYF
v_call: TRBV7-9; j_call: TRBJ1-2; clone_size: .; cdr3_aa: CASSWDGGPYGYTF
v_call: TRBV6-2/TRBV6-3; j_call: TRBJ1-2; clone_size: .; cdr3_aa: CASSETGFYGYTF
v_call: TRBV11-3; j_call: TRBJ2-7; clone_size: .; cdr3_aa: CASSPGSGAAYEQYF
v_call: TRBV4-1; j_call: TRBJ1-1; clone_size: few; cdr3_aa: CASSPGISYAAEAFF
v_call: TRBV11-3; j_call: TRBJ2-7; clone_size: .; cdr3_aa: CASSPGWRTGQAAYEQYF
v_call: TRBV13; j_call: TRBJ2-1; clone_size: .; cdr3_aa: CASSSEGNEQFF
v_call: TRBV5-1; j_call: TRBJ1-1; clone_size: .; cdr3_aa: CASSLTAGGTEAFF
v_call: TRBV24-1; j_call: TRBJ2-6; clone_size: .; cdr3_aa: CATSDLAPVLTF
v_call: TRBV29-1; j_call: TRBJ1-2; clone_size: once; cdr3_aa: CSVEAREHGYTF
v_call: TRBV9; j_call: TRBJ2-3; clone_size: .; cdr3_aa: CASSGTETTDTQYF
v_call: TRBV6-2/TRBV6-3; j_call: TRBJ2-1; clone_size: .; cdr3_aa: CASSYGGVSYNEQFF
v_call: TRBV4-1; j_call: TRBJ2-2; clone_size: .; cdr3_aa: CASRQGANTGELFF
v_call: TRBV11-2; j_call: TRBJ1-1; clone_size: .; cdr3_aa: CASSLFLGPGPSGNTEAFF
v_call: TRBV5-1; j_call: TRBJ1-1; clone_size: .; cdr3_aa: CASSESRGRAFF
v_call: TRBV14; j_call: TRBJ1-1; clone_size: .; cdr3_aa: CASSQAPNTEAFF
v_call: TRBV7-2; j_call: TRBJ2-1; clone_size: few; cdr3_aa: CASSPNRLAWEQFF
v_call: TRBV1; j_call: TRBJ1-5; clone_size: .; cdr3_aa: CTSSPRDGQGDSNQPQHF
v_call: TRBV5-1; j_call: TRBJ2-7; clone_size: .; cdr3_aa: CASSLSGGGRNEQYF
v_call: TRBV7-9; j_call: TRBJ1-4; clone_size: .; cdr3_aa: CASSYTYANEKLFF
v_call: TRBV12-3/TRBV12-4; j_call: TRBJ2-1; clone_size: .; cdr3_aa: CASGWEAYNEQFF
v_call: TRBV7-8; j_call: TRBJ2-7; clone_size: .; cdr3_aa: CASSPDRRRREQYF
v_call: TRBV19; j_call: TRBJ1-1; clone_size: .; cdr3_aa: CASILVRDRGRNTEAFF
v_call: TRBV11-2; j_call: TRBJ2-7; clone_size: .; cdr3_aa: CASSLAGEYEQYF
v_call: TRBV27; j_call: TRBJ1-1; clone_size: .; cdr3_aa: CASSWTGDTEAFF
v_call: TRBV2; j_call: TRBJ1-1; clone_size: .; cdr3_aa: CATEQKTNREAFF
v_call: TRBV6-2/TRBV6-3; j_call: TRBJ1-2; clone_size: .; cdr3_aa: CASSGQGMGYGYTF
v_call: TRBV7-9; j_call: TRBJ1-1; clone_size: .; cdr3_aa: CASSSFLDRNTEAFF
v_call: TRBV3-1/TRBV3-2; j_call: TRBJ2-7; clone_size: .; cdr3_aa: CASSQEGSGNYEQYF
v_call: TRBV6-1; j_call: TRBJ1-2; clone_size: .; cdr3_aa: CASSEDVRGIVYGYTF
v_call: TRBV7-9; j_call: TRBJ2-3; clone_size: .; cdr3_aa: CASTRRVARGFTDTQYF
v_call: TRBV5-1; j_call: TRBJ1-6; clone_size: .; cdr3_aa: CASSLLSGGYNSPLHF
v_call: TRBV29-1; j_call: TRBJ1-1; clone_size: .; cdr3_aa: CSSRREGSRTEAFF
v_call: TRBV5-4; j_call: TRBJ2-3; clone_size: .; cdr3_aa: CASSLDSGSTDTQYF
v_call: TRBV7-2; j_call: TRBJ2-5; clone_size: .; cdr3_aa: CASSFGGAPVAQYF
v_call: TRBV5-1; j_call: TRBJ2-7; clone_size: .; cdr3_aa: CASRSHHSSYEQYF
v_call: TRBV7-9; j_call: TRBJ1-1; clone_size: .; cdr3_aa: CASSLLGQGTMNTEAFF
v_call: TRBV5-5; j_call: TRBJ1-3; clone_size: .; cdr3_aa: CASSGLVASGNTIYF
v_call: TRBV27; j_call: TRBJ1-2; clone_size: .; cdr3_aa: CASSRAGLYGYTF